This section outlines one T cell receptor beta chain sequence together with its context. Assay used: immunoSEQ multiplex PCR; TCRdb lists only in-frame clones, some missing. This repertoire shows 47,000 or so clones, more than 90% found once; its top ten account for more than 1.4%. This sample is part of a study of T cells in tuberculosis. CDR3 length: 16 amino acids. Germline V gene lookup returns CDR1 SGHRS and CDR2 YFSETQ. Trimming removed 3 bases from V and 6 bases from J; junction bases left unmatched: 5. Sample time point: new active TB diagnosis, blood taken before or within 7 days of starting treatment.

The sample in question was PBMCs, obtained at tuberculosis diagnosis. This TCR was sampled from an adult with tuberculosis. The chain has TRBV5-1 and TRBJ2-1; 14 positions agree with TRBD2. Here the CDR3 DNA reads TGCGCCAGCAGCTCGGGACTAGCGGGAGTGCGCAATGAGCAGTTCTTC. Translated, it gives CASSSGLAGVRNEQFF. The complete variable domain, with remaining parts taken from reference TRBV5-1 and TRBJ2-1, reads KAGVTQTPRYLIKTRGQQVTLSCSPISGHRSVSWYQQTPGQGLQFLFEYFSETQRNKGNFPGRFSGRQFSNSRSEMNVSTLELGDSALYLCASSSGLAGVRNEQFFGPGTRLTVL.